Shown below are 26 T cell receptor beta chains from a single sample sequenced in a study of cytomegalovirus exposure and HLA in healthy donors. Produced via immunoSEQ multiplex PCR; TCRdb's table is partial and in-frame only. The top ten hold approximately 3.3% of the sample, which has roughly 75,000 clones, approximately 94% seen once. What was sequenced was PBMCs. These receptors were collected from a woman aged 18-35 years in good health and CMV-seropositive.

The chain uses TRBV5-8 and TRBJ2-7; 8 nucleotides align to TRBD1. The CDR3 has 18 amino acids. Germline V gene data show CDR1 as SGHTS and CDR2 as YDEGEE. The J segment lost 0 bases and the V segment lost 4 bases, leaving 15 bases of the junction unmatched. The DNA for the CDR3 is TGTGCCAGCAGCCTCCAGGGGGCCACCACCTTTTTCTCCTACGAGCAGTACTTC. Residues: CASSLQGATTFFSYEQYF.

CDR3: CASSIRDQPQHF. For the CDR3, the DNA is TGTGCCAGTAGTATCCGGGATCAGCCCCAGCATTTT. This chain connects TRBV19 to TRBJ1-5; no firm D call. Germline CDR1 reads LNHDA; CDR2 reads SQIVND (reference sequence). The CDR3 spans 12 residues. Trimming took off 3 bases at V and 5 bases at J, with 5 bases between the two ends.

V and J are TRBV7-9 and TRBJ2-7; D is ambiguous. This CDR3 spans 13 amino acids. With 1 base removed from V and 3 bases from J, the gap between germline ends came to 7 bases. Germline V gives CDR1 SEHNR, CDR2 FQNEAQ (reference sequence). The DNA for the CDR3 is TGTGCCAGCAGCTTAGGGTGGAGCTACGAGCAGTACTTC. This codes for CASSLGWSYEQYF.

V and J are TRBV5-1 and TRBJ1-2; D is unclear. The CDR3 contains 14 residues. Germline CDR1 is SGHRS and CDR2 is YFSETQ. Trimming stripped 6 bases from V and 4 bases from J, with 16 bases between. The chain's CDR3 is CASTPAGRIYGYTF. CDR3 coding DNA: TGCGCCAGCACGCCGGCCGGCAGGATCTATGGCTACACCTTC.

The rearrangement joins TRBV30 to TRBJ2-7; D is unresolved. The CDR3 is 11 residues long. Trimming removed 4 bases from V and 6 bases from J, with 10 bases in between. CDR1 GTSNPN and CDR2 SVGIG come from the germline V gene (reference sequence). The DNA of the CDR3 is TGTGCCTGGACTAGAAGTTTCGAGCAGTACTTC. This sequence encodes CAWTRSFEQYF.

The chain combines TRBV7-3 with TRBJ2-1; TRBD1 matches at 8 bases. CDR3 length: 15 amino acids. Germline trimming cut 4 bases from V and 5 bases from J; bases unmatched to any gene: 7. Germline values: CDR1 SGHTA, CDR2 FQGTGA. The CDR3 protein is CASSSRTGSDNEQFF. For the CDR3, the DNA is TGTGCCAGCAGCTCCAGGACAGGGTCTGACAATGAGCAGTTCTTC.

The rearrangement links TRBV30 to TRBJ1-2, with 7 bases identical to TRBD1. V shed 1 base, J shed 8 bases, and the junction held 10 bases outside the gene matches. CDR3 length: 14 amino acids. The germline gives CDR1 GTSNPN, CDR2 SVGIG (reference sequence). CDR3 sequence (DNA): TGTGCCTGGAGTGGGCAGGGGGGAAAGCGGGGCTACACCTTC. Amino acids: CAWSGQGGKRGYTF.

V gene TRBV6-1 combines with J gene TRBJ2-2; perhaps TRBD2 as D (6 bases). Germline V gene lookup returns CDR1 MNHNS and CDR2 SASEGT. The ends were cut back, 6 bases at V and 1 base at J, with 12 bases in the middle. The length of the CDR3 is 15 residues. CDR3 coding DNA: TGTGCCAGCAGACGGGACTGGGGGAACACCGGGGAGCTGTTTTTT. Protein product: CASRRDWGNTGELFF.

This chain joins TRBV30 and TRBJ2-7; D is possibly TRBD2 (7 bases). This CDR3 spans 13 amino acids. Trimming took off 5 bases at V and 5 bases at J, with 16 bases between the two ends. The germline V gene encodes CDR1 GTSNPN and CDR2 SVGIG (reference sequence). The CDR3 sequence is CAWEGLGGDEQYF. The DNA for the CDR3 is TGTGCCTGGGAAGGACTAGGGGGGGACGAGCAGTACTTC.

In DNA, the CDR3 is TGTGCCAGCAGTTTATCAGCGGAGGGACAGGGAGGGACCTACGAGCAGTACTTC. This sequence encodes CASSLSAEGQGGTYEQYF. The V and J genes are TRBV28 and TRBJ2-7, with TRBD1 matching 9 bases. Germline V gene sequence: CDR1 MDHEN, CDR2 SYDVKM. After removal of 1 base from V and 2 bases from J, the junction contained 12 bases not matched to a gene. This CDR3 contains 18 residues.

This chain uses TRBV27 with TRBJ2-2, with D possibly being TRBD1 (5 bases). V was cut by 1 base and J by 5 bases, with 11 bases left in between. This CDR3 contains 15 residues. Germline lookup yields CDR1 MNHEY and CDR2 SMNVEV (reference sequence). The CDR3 spells CASSLLPRVTGELFF. In nucleotides, the CDR3 is TGTGCCAGCAGTTTATTGCCCAGGGTTACCGGGGAGCTGTTTTTT.

The V call is TRBV11-2, the J call TRBJ2-7, with TRBD2 identical over 8 bases. Looked up from germline, CDR1 is SGHAT and CDR2 is FQNNGV. The CDR3 loop spans 16 amino acids. Trimming at V came to 5 bases and at J to 3 bases, leaving 12 bases not matched to a gene. Written as DNA, the CDR3 is TGTGCCAGCAGCACACCGCGGGGGGCCGTATACTACGAGCAGTACTTC. As protein: CASSTPRGAVYYEQYF.

This sequence joins TRBV27 and TRBJ1-1, with D uncertain. The germline V and J ends were trimmed by 0 bases and 10 bases, with 21 bases remaining between them. This CDR3 is built from 16 residues. Germline CDR1 and CDR2: MNHEY and SMNVEV (reference sequence). The CDR3 coding sequence is TGTGCCAGCAGTTTATCCCCGGGGAGAGATACGAGAGGAGCTTTCTTT. Protein sequence: CASSLSPGRDTRGAFF.

This rearrangement joins TRBV4-1 to TRBJ1-1; 7 positions match TRBD1. Per the germline V gene, CDR1 is MGHRA and CDR2 is YSYEKL. The CDR3 contains 15 residues. The V segment lost 4 bases and the J segment 2 bases; nucleotides outside the gene matches: 7. The chain's CDR3 is CASSRGQSTNTEAFF. DNA for the CDR3: TGCGCCAGCAGCCGGGGACAGTCAACCAACACTGAAGCTTTCTTT.

The chain recombines TRBV7-2 with TRBJ2-3; D may be TRBD2 (5 bases). The V end lost 5 bases, the J end lost 1 base, and 13 bases lay between the germline ends. Germline lookup yields CDR1 SGHTA and CDR2 FQGNSA. The CDR3 has 15 residues. The CDR3 coding sequence is TGTGCCAGCAGCGGCTGGACTCGCCGCACAGATACGCAGTATTTT. This codes for CASSGWTRRTDTQYF.

This chain uses TRBV18 with TRBJ1-4; D not resolved. The ends were cut back, 1 base at V and 7 bases at J, with 10 bases in the middle. In germline, CDR1 is KGHSH, CDR2 LQKENI. The CDR3 loop spans 14 amino acids. The CDR3 DNA follows: TGTGCCAGCTCACCACTTGGCACGGGTGAAAAACTGTTTTTT. Protein: CASSPLGTGEKLFF.

This clone was counted a few times. The chain combines TRBV27 with TRBJ1-6; a weak D match, TRBD1 (6 bases). Trimming took off 7 bases at V and 6 bases at J, with 16 bases between the two ends. Germline assignment: CDR1 MNHEY and CDR2 SMNVEV (reference sequence). The CDR3 is made up of 15 amino acids. CDR3 nucleotides: TGTGCCAGCACCTTGTCGACAGGAACTAATTCACCCCTCCACTTT. Protein: CASTLSTGTNSPLHF.

This chain joins TRBV6-1 and TRBJ1-5; 7 bases match TRBD1. V lost 3 bases to trimming and J lost 3 bases; unmatched junction nucleotides: 2. The CDR3 loop spans 14 amino acids. Germline loops: CDR1 MNHNS, CDR2 SASEGT. CDR3 bases: TGTGCCAGCAGTGAGGGACAGTACAATCAGCCCCAGCATTTT. Its translation is CASSEGQYNQPQHF.

V gene TRBV7-9 combines with J gene TRBJ2-2; possible D gene TRBD2, 5 bases. Per germline, CDR1 SEHNR and CDR2 FQNEAQ (reference sequence). The length of the CDR3 is 15 residues. Trimming removed 8 bases from V and 5 bases from J, with 18 bases in between. The CDR3 coding sequence is TGTGCCAGCGGGAATACAGAGGGCAAGACCGGGGAGCTGTTTTTT. This codes for CASGNTEGKTGELFF.

This clone turned up a few times. The chain employs TRBV7-8 and TRBJ2-7, with D perhaps TRBD2 (6 bases). This CDR3 region has 16 residues. Germline CDR1 and CDR2: SGHVS and FQNEAQ. The V end lost 5 bases, the J end lost 9 bases, and 26 bases lay between the germline ends. CDR3 loop: CASSAFRRGTLLGQYF. The CDR3 DNA follows: TGTGCCAGCAGCGCCTTCCGTCGGGGGACGCTCCTGGGGCAGTACTTC. The full variable domain, in which reference TRBV7-8 and TRBJ2-7 provide the parts outside the CDR3, is GAGVSQSPRYKVAKRGQDVALRCDPISGHVSLFWYQQALGQGPEFLTYFQNEAQLDKSGLPSDRFFAERPEGSVSTLKIQRTQQEDSAVYLCASSAFRRGTLLGQYFGPGTRLTVT.

The chain recombines TRBV28 with TRBJ2-1, with 9 bases identical to TRBD1. The CDR3 is 15 residues long. Germline V gives CDR1 MDHEN, CDR2 SYDVKM. Unmatched junction bases numbered 5, after V lost 4 bases and J lost 4 bases. CDR3 sequence reads: CASSSQGARYNEQFF. For the CDR3, the DNA is TGTGCCAGCAGTTCACAGGGGGCGCGGTACAATGAGCAGTTCTTC.

The gene calls are TRBV4-3 and TRBJ1-6, with a weak D call TRBD1 (6 bases). V lost 4 bases, J lost 8 bases, and 18 bases lay in between. Germline values: CDR1 LGHNA, CDR2 YSLEER. The CDR3 has 16 amino acids. This CDR3 is CASSPEGAGEYSPLHF. CDR3 DNA sequence: TGCGCCAGCAGCCCCGAAGGGGCAGGGGAATATTCACCCCTCCACTTT.

The rearrangement uses TRBV28 and TRBJ1-5; D is undetermined. V was clipped by 1 base and J by 8 bases, with 15 bases between them. The germline V gene has CDR1 MDHEN and CDR2 SYDVKM. The CDR3 extends over 15 amino acids. As DNA, the CDR3 is TGTGCCAGCAGTTTATCCGCAGGAAATTTTGAGCCCCAGCATTTT. This gives the protein CASSLSAGNFEPQHF.

This clone is a singleton in its sample. The CDR3 DNA is TGTGCCAGCAGCGAACCGGGACAGGGTAATGAAAAACTGTTTTTT. Its protein product is CASSEPGQGNEKLFF. The chain combines TRBV4-2 with TRBJ1-4, with 9 positions matching TRBD1. The CDR3 has 15 amino acids. V gave up 5 bases and J gave up 4 bases; unmatched junction bases: 5. CDR1 and CDR2 from the germline V gene are LGHNA and YNFKEQ.

This rearrangement joins TRBV5-8 to TRBJ1-5; 8 positions match TRBD1. This CDR3 comprises 15 residues. Germline loops: CDR1 SGHTS, CDR2 YDEGEE. The ends lost 2 bases at V and 7 bases at J; junction bases unmatched: 8. The CDR3 DNA follows: TGTGCCAGCAGCTTTTACCAGACAGGGGTCCAGCCCCAGCATTTT. This codes for CASSFYQTGVQPQHF.

About this clone: Its ends do not fully match the called genes, so a read error is possible. This sequence joins TRBV9 and TRBJ2-5; D gene ambiguous. CDR1 SGDLS and CDR2 YYNGEE come from the germline V gene. The CDR3 has 14 residues. CDR3 sequence reads: CASSVGVTVETQYF. The CDR3 DNA reads TGTGCAAGCAGCGTAGGCGTTACGGTAGAGACCCAGTACTTC. The whole variable domain, filled in from reference TRBV9 and TRBJ2-5, reads DSGVTQTPKHLITATGQRVTLRCSPRSGDLSVYWYQQSLDQGLQFLIQYYNGEERAKGNILERFSAQQFPDLHSELNLSSLELGDSALYFCASSVGVTVETQYFGPGTRLLVL.